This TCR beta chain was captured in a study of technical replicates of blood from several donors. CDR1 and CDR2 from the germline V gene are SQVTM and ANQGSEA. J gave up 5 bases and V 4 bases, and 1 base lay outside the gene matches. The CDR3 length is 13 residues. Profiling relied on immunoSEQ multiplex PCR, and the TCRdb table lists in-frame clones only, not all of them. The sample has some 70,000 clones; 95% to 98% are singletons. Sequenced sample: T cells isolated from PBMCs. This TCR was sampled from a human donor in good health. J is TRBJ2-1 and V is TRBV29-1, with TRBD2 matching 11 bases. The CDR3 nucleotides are TGCAGCGTTGCGACTAGCGGGAACAATGAGCAGTTCTTC. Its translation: CSVATSGNNEQFF.